Listed below are T cell receptor beta chains from one sample, sequenced in a study of response to subunit inactivated influenza vaccine. A single record per CDR3 protein comes from TCRdb applying MiXCR to the RT-PCR reads. The sample shows 300,000 to 350,000 distinct CDR3 sequences, just over 20% of them seen only once. Sample: PBMCs from blood, taken about 19 months after vaccination. These receptors were taken from a man in his fifties or sixties who received an inactivated influenza vaccine. Both conserved end residues are part of each CDR3. Fields, in order: D gene, clone size, J gene, V gene, CDR3 protein, CDR3 DNA. The D gene is left open where the match is weak. Clone size is shown for a subset of rows, as once, few, many or a class of expanded clone.

-,few,TRBJ1-2,TRBV21-1,CASSIGQGSYQNYGYTF,TGTGCCAGCAGTATAGGACAGGGGTCCTACCAAAACTATGGCTACACCTTC
-,-,TRBJ1-2,TRBV3-1,CASRGSGIQSGYTF,TGTGCCAGCAGAGGGTCAGGGATACAGAGTGGCTACACCTTC
-,once,TRBJ1-1,TRBV5-8,CASSLGRTLNTEAFF,TGTGCCAGCAGCTTGGGGCGGACACTTAACACTGAAGCTTTCTTT
-,-,TRBJ2-7,TRBV20-1,CSATKSSLYYEQYF,TGCAGTGCTACAAAATCTAGCCTCTACTACGAGCAGTACTTC
-,few,TRBJ2-7,TRBV27,CASSFGQDRSVYEQYF,TGTGCCAGCAGTTTTGGTCAAGACAGGTCCGTTTACGAGCAGTACTTC
TRBD1,-,TRBJ1-2,TRBV4-1,CASSQPGTGQGYTF,TGCGCCAGCAGCCAACCCGGGACAGGGCAGGGCTACACCTTC
-,-,TRBJ1-3,TRBV5-6,CASGPGLIIYF,TGTGCCAGCGGCCCCGGGCTCATCATATATTTT
-,-,TRBJ2-5,TRBV27,CASSPTYQETQYF,TGTGCCAGCAGTCCGACATACCAAGAGACCCAGTACTTC
-,-,TRBJ2-7,TRBV12-3/TRBV12-4,CASSLLGAGQYF,TGTGCCAGCAGTTTACTCGGGGCCGGGCAGTACTTC
-,few,TRBJ1-6,TRBV7-2,CASSLTGSSYNSPLHF,TGTGCCAGCAGCTTAACGGGAAGCTCCTATAATTCACCCCTCCACTTT
-,-,TRBJ2-2,TRBV28,CASSSLRGTGELFF,TGTGCCAGCAGTTCCCTTCGGGGGACCGGGGAGCTGTTTTTT
-,-,TRBJ1-6,TRBV7-8,CASSLARANSPLHF,TGTGCCAGCAGCTTAGCCAGGGCGAACTCACCCCTCCACTTT
-,-,TRBJ2-1,TRBV7-2,CASSLGGWLNNEQFF,TGTGCCAGCAGCTTAGGAGGGTGGCTGAACAATGAGCAGTTCTTC
-,few,TRBJ1-2,TRBV11-2,CASSLEGHYGYTF,TGTGCCAGCAGCTTAGAGGGACACTATGGCTACACCTTC
TRBD2,-,TRBJ2-5,TRBV6-1,CASRNSGGDKTQYF,TGTGCCAGCAGGAATAGCGGGGGGGATAAGACCCAGTACTTC
TRBD1,-,TRBJ1-5,TRBV19,CASSKDRGRNQPQHF,TGTGCCAGTAGTAAGGACAGGGGGCGCAATCAGCCCCAGCATTTT
-,-,TRBJ2-7,TRBV5-1,CASSLGAAPYEQYF,TGCGCCAGCAGCTTGGGGGCAGCCCCATACGAGCAGTACTTC
-,few,TRBJ1-2,TRBV7-2,CASSSGARGGYTF,TGTGCCAGCAGCTCAGGGGCGCGGGGTGGCTACACCTTC
-,few,TRBJ1-5,TRBV4-3,CASSQDFTGAGQPQHF,TGCGCCAGCAGCCAAGATTTTACGGGGGCGGGACAGCCCCAGCATTTT
TRBD1,-,TRBJ2-6,TRBV12-3/TRBV12-4,CASSFEDRIVSGANVLTF,TGTGCCAGCAGTTTCGAGGACAGGATCGTCTCTGGGGCCAACGTCCTGACTTTC
TRBD1,few,TRBJ1-4,TRBV7-2,CASSPGQGLSTNEKLFF,TGTGCCAGCAGCCCTGGACAGGGCTTATCAACTAATGAAAAACTGTTTTTT
-,-,TRBJ1-5,TRBV5-5,CASSLVTGPNQPQHF,TGTGCCAGCAGCTTGGTAACAGGGCCCAATCAGCCCCAGCATTTT
TRBD1,few,TRBJ1-1,TRBV6-6,CASSHDRVGAFF,TGTGCCAGCAGCCACGACAGGGTCGGGGCTTTCTTT
TRBD2,-,TRBJ2-1,TRBV2,CASSRALRLAGGQNEQFF,TGTGCCAGCAGTCGAGCCCTCCGACTAGCGGGGGGGCAGAATGAGCAGTTCTTC
-,few,TRBJ1-6,TRBV10-1,CASSESTGGNSPLHF,TGCGCCAGCAGTGAGTCGACCGGGGGGAATTCACCCCTCCACTTT
-,few,TRBJ1-6,TRBV5-1,CASSEGPPLNSPLHF,TGCGCCAGCAGCGAGGGACCCCCCCTTAATTCACCCCTCCACTTT
-,-,TRBJ2-2,TRBV11-2,CASATGLTGELFF,TGTGCCAGCGCTACCGGGCTCACCGGGGAGCTGTTTTTT
-,-,TRBJ1-5,TRBV18,CASSLIPQGAQHF,TGTGCCAGCTCACTCATCCCACAAGGGGCCCAGCATTTT
TRBD1,-,TRBJ1-5,TRBV12-3/TRBV12-4,CASSLFTGVNQPQHF,TGTGCCAGCAGTTTGTTTACAGGGGTCAATCAGCCCCAGCATTTT
-,many,TRBJ1-5,TRBV12-3/TRBV12-4,CASRDSNQPQHF,TGTGCCAGCAGGGATAGCAATCAGCCCCAGCATTTT
-,many,TRBJ1-2,TRBV12-3/TRBV12-4,CASSPGLGDGYTF,TGTGCCAGCAGTCCCGGGCTGGGCGACGGCTACACCTTC
-,-,TRBJ1-1,TRBV4-3,CASSQVSWGTEAFF,TGCGCCAGCAGCCAAGTCAGTTGGGGCACTGAAGCTTTCTTT
TRBD1,many,TRBJ1-5,TRBV9,CASSVGTGFQPQHF,TGTGCCAGCAGCGTAGGGACAGGTTTTCAGCCCCAGCATTTT
TRBD1,many,TRBJ1-2,TRBV2,CASSVQGAKYGYTF,TGTGCCAGCAGTGTACAGGGGGCGAAGTATGGCTACACCTTC
TRBD1,many,TRBJ1-2,TRBV4-1,CASSQGNRGYGYTF,TGCGCCAGCAGCCAAGGGAACAGGGGTTATGGCTACACCTTC
-,-,TRBJ1-5,TRBV6-2/TRBV6-3,CASSYSRSQLYNQPQHF,TGTGCCAGCAGTTACTCTAGATCCCAACTTTACAATCAGCCCCAGCATTTT
-,few,TRBJ1-2,TRBV30,CAWSVPGFGYTF,TGTGCCTGGAGTGTACCCGGGTTTGGCTACACCTTC
-,-,TRBJ2-3,TRBV20-1,CSARDPGPETSTDTQYF,TGCAGTGCTAGAGATCCGGGTCCGGAGACGAGCACAGATACGCAGTATTTT
-,-,TRBJ2-1,TRBV29-1,CSVHTISYNEQFF,TGCAGCGTCCACACCATATCCTACAATGAGCAGTTCTTC
-,-,TRBJ1-6,TRBV4-1,CASSQDPRSYNSPLHF,TGCGCCAGCAGCCAAGATCCCCGCTCCTATAATTCACCCCTCCACTTT
-,-,TRBJ2-1,TRBV5-6,CASSLGTRNEQFF,TGTGCCAGCAGCTTGGGTACAAGGAATGAGCAGTTCTTC
TRBD1,-,TRBJ1-4,TRBV7-9,CASSRGTVGGEKLFF,TGTGCCAGCAGCCGAGGGACAGTTGGAGGTGAAAAACTGTTTTTT
TRBD1,few,TRBJ1-3,TRBV18,CASSPPVGQSSGNTIYF,TGTGCCAGCTCACCACCTGTGGGACAGAGCTCTGGAAACACCATATATTTT
-,few,TRBJ1-1,TRBV6-1,CASSRKSRQTEAFF,TGTGCCAGCAGTCGTAAATCCCGGCAGACTGAAGCTTTCTTT
-,few,TRBJ1-2,TRBV7-2,CASSRAEKQGYTF,TGTGCCAGCAGCCGGGCCGAGAAACAGGGCTACACCTTC
TRBD2,-,TRBJ2-5,TRBV12-3/TRBV12-4,CASSFLSGLAYETQYF,TGTGCCAGCAGTTTTCTGTCGGGACTAGCGTATGAGACCCAGTACTTC
TRBD1,few,TRBJ1-2,TRBV6-1,CASSEPGTANYGYTF,TGTGCCAGCAGTGAACCCGGGACAGCTAACTATGGCTACACCTTC
-,many,TRBJ1-1,TRBV20-1,CSASIRQATEAFF,TGCAGTGCTAGCATTAGACAGGCCACTGAAGCTTTCTTT
TRBD1,-,TRBJ2-4,TRBV11-2,CASSLGDRGAKNIQYF,TGTGCCAGCAGCCTGGGAGACAGGGGAGCCAAAAACATTCAGTACTTC
-,few,TRBJ2-2,TRBV4-1,CASSQVTNTGELFF,TGCGCCAGCAGCCAAGTTACTAACACCGGGGAGCTGTTTTTT
-,few,TRBJ1-1,TRBV7-3,CASSATGDTEAFF,TGTGCCAGCAGCGCGACAGGTGACACTGAAGCTTTCTTT